This passage covers 23 T cell receptor beta chains from one sample sequenced in a study of blood T cell repertoires in COVID-19. Measured with immunoSEQ multiplex PCR; TCRdb has only the in-frame clones, and not every one. The sample gives about 260,000 clones, approximately 92% of which show up once; roughly 2.5% is in the top ten. The sample consisted of PBMCs or T cells enriched from blood (not recorded which). All receptors come from a woman in her late teens or twenties who had recovered from COVID-19.

This chain uses TRBV3-1 (or the pseudogene TRBV3-2) with TRBJ2-2; no clear D gene. The CDR3 consists of 13 residues. From germline, CDR1 is LGHDT and CDR2 YNNKEL (reference sequence). The V end was cut by 1 base, the J end by 8 bases, with 8 bases between. CDR3 sequence: CASSQVARGELFF. The DNA for the CDR3 is TGTGCCAGCAGCCAAGTCGCGCGGGGGGAGCTGTTTTTT.

This sequence joins TRBV2 and TRBJ1-4; D unclear. The length of the CDR3 is 13 residues. Trimming shortened V by 3 bases and J by 5 bases, and 7 bases separated the two germline ends. Looked up from germline, CDR1 is SNHLY and CDR2 is FYNNEI. The CDR3: CASSDTGNEKLFF. The CDR3 DNA follows: TGTGCCAGCAGTGATACCGGGAATGAAAAACTGTTTTTT.

This clone was counted between two and nine times. The V call is TRBV5-1, the J call TRBJ1-6, with 11 bases lining up with TRBD1. The CDR3 is 17 amino acids. Germline trimming cut 3 bases from V and 0 bases from J; bases unmatched to any gene: 2. Germline lookup yields CDR1 SGHRS and CDR2 YFSETQ. The CDR3 region is CASSSGTGGSYNSPLHF. DNA for the CDR3: TGCGCCAGCAGCTCCGGGACAGGGGGCTCCTATAATTCACCCCTCCACTTT.

This rearrangement joins TRBV19 to TRBJ1-6; 7 bases line up with TRBD1. The germline gives CDR1 LNHDA, CDR2 SQIVND (reference sequence). The CDR3 runs 19 residues. The trim removed 9 bases at V and 0 bases at J, leaving 17 bases unmatched. Written as DNA, the CDR3 is TGTGCCAGGGGAGAGCTTACAGGGGTCCAGGGCTCCTATAATTCACCCCTCCACTTT. Protein sequence: CARGELTGVQGSYNSPLHF.

The chain recombines TRBV25-1 with TRBJ1-2; D gene uncertain. Trimming pared 6 bases from V and 1 base from J, leaving 12 bases between. The CDR3 has 14 residues. CDR1 MGHDK and CDR2 SYGVNS come from the germline V gene. This CDR3 reads CASRPAGSNYGYTF. In DNA, the CDR3 is TGTGCCAGCAGGCCGGCAGGCAGTAACTATGGCTACACCTTC.

The gene calls are TRBV14 and TRBJ2-6, with D possibly TRBD1 on 5 matching bases. The CDR3 totals 17 residues. V was shortened by 4 bases and J by 0 bases, with 13 bases between the two germline ends. Germline CDR1 is SGHDN and CDR2 is FVKESK. In DNA form, the CDR3 reads TGTGCCAGCAGCCCTGACAGAAGGTTCTCTGGGGCCAACGTCCTGACTTTC. It specifies CASSPDRRFSGANVLTF.

The CDR3 region has the DNA TGTGCCAGCAGTGATTCGGGGACTGAAGCTTTCTTT. Its protein is CASSDSGTEAFF. This chain connects TRBV2 to TRBJ1-1; D not certain. The germline V gene encodes CDR1 SNHLY and CDR2 FYNNEI. This CDR3 is built from 12 residues. The V and J ends lost 3 bases and 5 bases respectively, with 7 bases between them.

V gene TRBV4-1 combines with J gene TRBJ1-1, with 7 nucleotides matching TRBD1. CDR1 and CDR2 (germline): MGHRA, YSYEKL. The CDR3 covers 13 residues. Trimming cost V 4 bases and J 7 bases; bases outside gene matches: 6. For the CDR3, the DNA is TGCGCCAGCAGCCCCGGGACAGCGGGTGAAGCTTTCTTT. It encodes CASSPGTAGEAFF.

This clone has just a few counts. Other DNA variants within this sample encode the same CDR3. V and J are TRBV5-4 and TRBJ1-2, with D unresolved. This CDR3 spans 14 amino acids. V lost 3 bases and J 4 bases, leaving 13 bases between the germline ends. Germline CDR1 SGHNT, CDR2 YYREEE (reference sequence). The CDR3 is CASSWDRGLYGYTF. CDR3 sequence (DNA): TGTGCCAGCAGCTGGGATCGGGGTCTCTATGGCTACACCTTC. The complete variable domain, with remaining parts taken from reference TRBV5-4 and TRBJ1-2, reads ETGVTQSPTHLIKTRGQQVTLRCSSQSGHNTVSWYQQALGQGPQFIFQYYREEENGRGNFPPRFSGLQFPNYSSELNVNALELDDSALYLCASSWDRGLYGYTFGSGTRLTVV.

The chain uses TRBV10-3 and TRBJ1-2; D gene unclear. Germline lookup yields CDR1 ENHRY and CDR2 SYGVKD. Deletions cut 2 bases from V and 4 bases from J, with 5 bases between. The CDR3 length is 12 residues. The CDR3 spells CAISEEGYGYTF. For the CDR3, the DNA is TGTGCCATCAGTGAGGAGGGCTATGGCTACACCTTC.

V gene TRBV6-5 combines with J gene TRBJ2-7; 12 nucleotides line up with TRBD1. CDR1 MNHEY and CDR2 SVGAGI come from the germline V gene. This CDR3 is 15 amino acids long. The junction had 4 bases not matched to a gene; V was cut back by 2 bases and J by 5 bases. The CDR3 bases are TGTGCCAGCAGTTACGCCGGGACAGGGGGCCACGAGCAGTACTTC. Residues: CASSYAGTGGHEQYF.

J is TRBJ2-1 and V is TRBV30; 10 bases are shared with TRBD2. The CDR3 loop spans 16 amino acids. J was trimmed by 4 bases and V by 5 bases; bases with no gene match: 11. Germline CDR1 and CDR2: GTSNPN and SVGIG (reference sequence). CDR3 sequence (DNA): TGTGCCTGGGGGGGGAAGACTAGCGGGTTTTACAATGAGCAGTTCTTC. Translating it yields CAWGGKTSGFYNEQFF.

The J gene is TRBJ2-1, the V gene TRBV6-5, with 7 bases aligning to TRBD2. This CDR3 region has 15 residues. The V segment lost 1 base and the J segment 7 bases; nucleotides outside the gene matches: 7. The germline V gene encodes CDR1 MNHEY and CDR2 SVGAGI. The CDR3 sequence is CASSYYRLAWNEQFF. The CDR3 DNA reads TGTGCCAGCAGTTACTACCGACTAGCCTGGAATGAGCAGTTCTTC.

The genes are TRBV29-1 and TRBJ2-7; 10 positions match TRBD1. J was trimmed by 0 bases and V by 6 bases; bases with no gene match: 5. The CDR3 runs to 14 residues. CDR1 is SQVTM, CDR2 ANQGSEA, per germline. The CDR3 DNA reads as TGCAGCGTGGGGACAGGGGCGTCCTCCTACGAGCAGTACTTC. It encodes CSVGTGASSYEQYF.

This chain joins TRBV11-2 and TRBJ1-1, with D perhaps matching TRBD1 (6 bases). The CDR3 runs to 16 residues. The germline gives CDR1 SGHAT, CDR2 FQNNGV. Between the trimmed V and J ends, which lost 1 base and 1 base, there was a span of 13 bases. The CDR3 loop is CASSLAPGEGNTEAFF. For the CDR3, the DNA is TGTGCCAGCAGCTTAGCCCCAGGGGAGGGGAACACTGAAGCTTTCTTT. Supplemented by reference TRBV11-2 and TRBJ1-1, the full variable domain reads EAGVAQSPRYKIIEKRQSVAFWCNPISGHATLYWYQQILGQGPKLLIQFQNNGVVDDSQLPKDRFSAERLKGVDSTLKIQPAKLEDSAVYLCASSLAPGEGNTEAFFGQGTRLTVV.

The chain recombines TRBV6-5 with TRBJ2-5; D possibly corresponds to TRBD2 (7 bases). This CDR3 region has 14 residues. Germline CDR1 is MNHEY and CDR2 is SVGAGI. V was clipped by 7 bases and J by 4 bases, with 16 bases between them. CDR3 region: CASKGGGETETQYF. In nucleotides, the CDR3 is TGTGCCAGCAAGGGAGGGGGAGAGACAGAGACCCAGTACTTC.

The chain links TRBV27 to TRBJ1-2, with TRBD1 identical over 11 bases. The length of the CDR3 is 13 residues. The ends lost 5 bases at V and 7 bases at J; junction bases unmatched: 3. From germline, CDR1 is MNHEY and CDR2 SMNVEV (reference sequence). The DNA of the CDR3 is TGTGCCAGCAGTGAGGGACAGGGGGTTGGCTACACCTTC. Translating it yields CASSEGQGVGYTF.

The V gene is TRBV29-1, the J gene TRBJ1-1; TRBD1 matches 7 bases. The germline gives CDR1 SQVTM, CDR2 ANQGSEA. The junction had 7 bases not matched to a gene; V was cut back by 7 bases and J by 5 bases. This CDR3 contains 12 residues. CDR3: CSASTGRTEAFF. The CDR3 DNA reads TGCAGCGCCTCGACAGGGAGGACTGAAGCTTTCTTT.

This clone was counted once. V and J are TRBV2 and TRBJ1-2; tentatively, D is TRBD1 (5 bases). V lost 2 bases to trimming and J lost 3 bases, with 7 bases between them. The CDR3 length is 13 residues. Germline loops: CDR1 SNHLY, CDR2 FYNNEI. The DNA of the CDR3 is TGTGCCAGCAGTGAACCAGGGTACTATGGCTACACCTTC. This sequence encodes CASSEPGYYGYTF.

The J gene is TRBJ1-1, the V gene TRBV10-1; TRBD1 might be the D (6 bases). The V end lost 3 bases, the J end lost 1 base, and 21 bases lay between the germline ends. The CDR3 sequence is 18 residues long. Germline CDR1 and CDR2: WNHNN and SYGVQD (reference sequence). This CDR3 reads CASSDPSTDSLTNTEAFF. CDR3 nucleotides: TGCGCCAGCAGTGACCCCTCCACGGACAGCCTAACGAACACTGAAGCTTTCTTT.

The chain couples TRBV5-1 to TRBJ2-1; 7 bases line up with TRBD2. Trimming removed 3 bases from V and 4 bases from J; junction bases left unmatched: 10. The CDR3 has 16 amino acids. Germline V gene data show CDR1 as SGHRS and CDR2 as YFSETQ. The CDR3 here is CASSWDPGLPYNEQFF. The CDR3 DNA follows: TGCGCCAGCAGCTGGGACCCGGGACTACCATACAATGAGCAGTTCTTC.

The CDR3: CASSSSQGYGYTF. DNA of the CDR3: TGTGCCAGCAGCTCCTCCCAGGGATATGGCTACACCTTC. The chain is built from TRBV27 and TRBJ1-2; D is perhaps TRBD1 (5 bases). V gave up 6 bases and J gave up 5 bases, with 13 bases separating them. The CDR3 sequence is 13 residues long. In germline, CDR1 is MNHEY, CDR2 SMNVEV (reference sequence).

As to this clone: Other DNA sequences in this specimen translate into the identical CDR3. In DNA form, the CDR3 reads TGCGCCAGCAGCTTGGCCAGGGGCGCCGGGGAGCTGTTTTTT. This sequence encodes CASSLARGAGELFF. The chain is built from TRBV5-1 and TRBJ2-2, with TRBD1 as a possible D gene (6 bases). The CDR3 contains 14 residues. V was pared by 0 bases and J by 6 bases, with 9 bases between. Germline CDR1 is SGHRS and CDR2 is YFSETQ. Full variable domain (outside the CDR3, taken from reference TRBV5-1 and TRBJ2-2): KAGVTQTPRYLIKTRGQQVTLSCSPISGHRSVSWYQQTPGQGLQFLFEYFSETQRNKGNFPGRFSGRQFSNSRSEMNVSTLELGDSALYLCASSLARGAGELFFGEGSRLTVL.